The 2 T cell receptor beta chains listed next were all sequenced from one sample in a study of blood T cell repertoires in COVID-19. Using immunoSEQ multiplex PCR, the repertoire was profiled, and TCRdb retains in-frame clones only, with some absent. The sample lists tens of thousands of clones; more than 70% were seen once. Material for sequencing was peripheral blood. The receptors come from a middle-aged man with active COVID-19.

The chain's CDR3 is CASSSDYLPEQYF. The CDR3 DNA sequence: TGTGCCAGCAGCTCCGACTACCTGCCCGAGCAGTACTTC. The chain joins TRBV5-6 to TRBJ2-7; D possibly corresponds to TRBD2 (5 bases). V was cut by 3 bases and J by 6 bases, with 13 bases left in between. CDR3 length equals 13 residues. Germline CDR1 reads SGHDT; CDR2 reads YYEEEE.

The V call is TRBV9, the J call TRBJ2-4; TRBD1 might be the D (6 bases). V was cut by 7 bases and J by 10 bases, with 18 bases left in between. The germline gives CDR1 SGDLS, CDR2 YYNGEE. The CDR3 consists of 13 residues. CDR3 region: CASGPPGAGIQYF. In DNA form, the CDR3 reads TGTGCCAGCGGCCCCCCAGGGGCCGGTATTCAGTACTTC.